The 15 T cell receptor beta chains given below trace back to one sample, sequenced in a study of T cells in Graves' hyperthyroidism and ophthalmopathy. Researchers amplified the TCR beta CDR3 regions from RNA transcripts. HTBI primers were employed in a first-round RT-PCR of the TCR CDR3. Each CDR3 protein gets one entry after TCRdb re-called the multiplex PCR reads with MiXCR. The sample consists of 690,000 or so distinct CDR3 sequences, 18% of them appearing once. Sequencing used blood. The receptor source for this set is a woman between 45 and 65 years old with Graves' hyperthyroidism that later progressed to Graves' ophthalmopathy.

There are a few counts of this clonotype. The chain couples TRBV19 to TRBJ1-6; D is undetermined. Germline CDR1 and CDR2: LNHDA and SQIVND (reference sequence). The CDR3 is 16 residues long. Trimming left V 3 bases short and J 8 bases short, with 17 bases between. The CDR3 is CASSIIRVGDDSPLHF. The CDR3 coding sequence is TGTGCCAGTAGTATTATACGGGTTGGAGACGATTCACCCCTCCACTTT.

This clonotype was seen a handful of times. The V gene is TRBV15, the J gene TRBJ1-4, with no clear D. Germline V lookup: CDR1 LNHNV, CDR2 YYDKDF (reference sequence). Trimming shortened V by 6 bases and J by 4 bases, and 9 bases separated the two germline ends. There are 13 residues in the CDR3. Here the CDR3 reads CATRVTVNEKLFF. DNA for the CDR3: TGTGCCACCAGAGTAACCGTTAATGAAAAACTGTTTTTT.

The gene calls are TRBV12-3 or TRBV12-4 and TRBJ1-2; D gene unclear. Trimming cost V 3 bases and J 9 bases, with 11 bases left between them. CDR3 length: 12 amino acids. The CDR3 DNA sequence: TGTGCCAGCAGTTTTAATATATATAGCTACACCTTC. Translating it yields CASSFNIYSYTF.

This clonotype came up many times. The rearrangement joins TRBV7-3 to TRBJ2-2; 7 bases align to TRBD1. With V trimmed by 5 bases and J by 5 bases, 11 bases remained unmatched. Germline values: CDR1 SGHTA, CDR2 FQGTGA. The CDR3 spans 16 residues. Here the CDR3 DNA reads TGTGCCAGCAGCCTAGACAGGGTTGTACTTACCGGGGAGCTGTTTTTT. The encoded protein is CASSLDRVVLTGELFF. Looking up the rest from reference TRBV7-3 and TRBJ2-2 gives the full variable domain: GAGVSQTPSNKVTEKGKYVELRCDPISGHTALYWYRQSLGQGPEFLIYFQGTGAADDSGLPNDRFFAVRPEGSVSTLKIQRTERGDSAVYLCASSLDRVVLTGELFFGEGSRLTVL.

This clonotype was seen a handful of times. The chain recombines TRBV6-1 with TRBJ1-2; TRBD1 is a possible D gene (6 bases). V was clipped by 6 bases and J by 7 bases, with 18 bases between them. This CDR3 has 14 residues. Germline V lookup: CDR1 MNHNS, CDR2 SASEGT. In DNA, the CDR3 is TGTGCCAGCAGCAACAGGGCAGAAGGTGGTGGCTACACCTTC. Translated, it gives CASSNRAEGGGYTF.

This clonotype appeared a few times. The chain uses TRBV12-3 or TRBV12-4 and TRBJ1-5; D unresolved. The CDR3 runs 13 residues. The ends were cut back, 4 bases at V and 5 bases at J, with 9 bases in the middle. The CDR3 DNA reads TGTGCCAGCAGTTCGGCGAAATATCAGCCCCAGCATTTT. Its protein is CASSSAKYQPQHF.

This clonotype appeared many times. This chain links TRBV5-1 with TRBJ1-1, with a tentative D call TRBD1 (6 bases). Looked up from germline, CDR1 is SGHRS and CDR2 is YFSETQ. This CDR3 has 14 residues. Trimming left V 2 bases short and J 6 bases short, with 14 bases between. CDR3 bases: TGCGCCAGCAGCTTCGGAGGGGGGGAGGCTGAAGCTTTCTTT. Translation gives CASSFGGGEAEAFF. Full variable domain (rest looked up from reference TRBV5-1 and TRBJ1-1): KAGVTQTPRYLIKTRGQQVTLSCSPISGHRSVSWYQQTPGQGLQFLFEYFSETQRNKGNFPGRFSGRQFSNSRSEMNVSTLELGDSALYLCASSFGGGEAEAFFGQGTRLTVV.

This clonotype showed up many times. The chain combines TRBV9 with TRBJ2-7; 7 bases are shared with TRBD1. The CDR3 covers 14 residues. Germline CDR1 SGDLS, CDR2 YYNGEE. The trim removed 4 bases at V and 3 bases at J, leaving 7 bases unmatched. The CDR3 DNA reads TGTGCCAGCAGCCCCGGGGACAGCCACTACGAGCAGTACTTC. Protein sequence: CASSPGDSHYEQYF.

The sample holds many counts of this clonotype. This chain connects TRBV7-3 to TRBJ2-7; TRBD2 matches at 10 bases. V lost 4 bases to trimming and J lost 6 bases; unmatched junction nucleotides: 3. CDR1 and CDR2 from the germline V gene are SGHTA and FQGTGA. The CDR3 has 13 residues. In DNA, the CDR3 is TGTGCCAGCAGCTCCGGGACTAGCGTCGAGCAGTACTTC. Translating it yields CASSSGTSVEQYF.

This chain joins TRBV19 and TRBJ1-2, with a weak D call TRBD1 (5 bases). V was trimmed by 1 base and J by 4 bases, leaving 13 bases between them. CDR1 is LNHDA and CDR2 is SQIVND in the germline V gene (reference sequence). CDR3 length: 15 residues. The CDR3 sequence is CASSIGRSTAYGYTF. CDR3 nucleotides: TGTGCCAGTAGTATAGGTCGGTCGACAGCCTATGGCTACACCTTC.

This clonotype showed up many times. V gene TRBV20-1 combines with J gene TRBJ2-7; D remains ambiguous. Deletions cut 0 bases from V and 2 bases from J, with 8 bases between. The CDR3 length is 13 residues. The germline V gene encodes CDR1 DFQATT and CDR2 SNEGSKA (reference sequence). The CDR3 region has the DNA TGCAGTGCTAGAGATCCAGATACCTACGAGCAGTACTTC. It codes for CSARDPDTYEQYF.

The chain carries TRBV7-9 and TRBJ1-6; D not resolved. Germline lookup yields CDR1 SEHNR and CDR2 FQNEAQ (reference sequence). There are 14 residues in the CDR3. V lost 0 bases to trimming and J lost 9 bases, with 9 bases between them. CDR3 loop: CASSLARILSPLHF. Written as DNA, the CDR3 is TGTGCCAGCAGCTTAGCCAGAATCCTTTCACCCCTCCACTTT.

This clonotype was seen many times. The chain joins TRBV6-1 to TRBJ1-1; D perhaps matches TRBD1 (6 bases). V was shortened by 5 bases and J by 2 bases, with 18 bases between the two germline ends. Germline CDR1 reads MNHNS; CDR2 reads SASEGT. The CDR3 covers 16 residues. CDR3 bases: TGTGCCAGCAGTATTAAAGACAGGCTGGGCAACACTGAAGCTTTCTTT. Translating gives CASSIKDRLGNTEAFF.

In this sample, this clonotype turned up many times. This rearrangement joins TRBV12-3 or TRBV12-4 to TRBJ1-5, with unresolved D. Trimming shortened V by 6 bases and J by 2 bases, and 14 bases separated the two germline ends. The CDR3 loop spans 15 amino acids. This CDR3 is CASSNPGFRNQPQHF. In nucleotides, the CDR3 is TGTGCCAGCAGCAATCCGGGGTTTCGCAATCAGCCCCAGCATTTT.

The chain has TRBV27 and TRBJ2-3, with 8 bases fitting TRBD2. This CDR3 region has 14 residues. V lost 4 bases and J lost 5; bases outside the gene matches: 5. CDR1 MNHEY and CDR2 SMNVEV come from the germline V gene (reference sequence). CDR3 loop: CASSYGGALDTQYF. In nucleotides, the CDR3 is TGTGCCAGCAGTTACGGGGGGGCCCTAGATACGCAGTATTTT.